Included here is one TCR beta chain sequence, with context. These data are taken from a study of blood T cell repertoires in COVID-19. The CDR3 contains 13 residues. The V segment lost 2 bases and the J segment 16 bases; nucleotides outside the gene matches: 7. CDR1 and CDR2 (germline): LGHDT, YNNKEL (reference sequence). Data came from immunoSEQ multiplex PCR; TCRdb stores just in-frame clones and leaves some out. The table records hundreds of thousands of clones, about nine tenths of them present only once. Sequenced input: PBMCs or T cells enriched from blood (not recorded which). The genes are TRBV3-1 (or the pseudogene TRBV3-2) and TRBJ2-1, with 11 bases lining up with TRBD2. The source is a woman aged 25 to 45 with acute COVID-19. Written as DNA, the CDR3 is TGTGCCAGCAGCCAACCTCCGGGACTAGCGGTTTTCTTC. Protein sequence: CASSQPPGLAVFF.